The 19 T cell receptor beta chains presented below share a single source sample, sequenced in a study of neurological immune-mediated disorders. TCRdb redid the calling of the 5' RACE reads with MiXCR, one entry per CDR3 protein. The sample lists roughly 120,000 distinct CDR3 sequences; roughly 3.2% were seen once. Sequencing input: PBMCs. The receptors derive from a woman aged 30 to 39 with multiple sclerosis.

On this clonotype itself: This may arise from a read error, as a much more abundant clone is one base away. This sequence joins TRBV7-8 and TRBJ1-1; D is unresolved. V dropped 5 bases and J dropped 3 bases, with 10 bases sitting between them. Per germline, CDR1 SGHVS and CDR2 FQNEAQ. This CDR3 contains 13 residues. The CDR3 reads CASSPKWDTEAFF. Written as DNA, the CDR3 is TGTGCCAGCAGCCCCAAATGGGACACTGAAGCTTTCTTT.

This clonotype was recorded many times. This chain connects TRBV19 to TRBJ2-1; maybe TRBD2 (7 bases). Between the trimmed V and J ends, which lost 5 bases and 9 bases, there was a span of 20 bases. CDR1 and CDR2 from the germline V gene are LNHDA and SQIVND (reference sequence). The CDR3 spans 15 residues. DNA for the CDR3: TGTGCCAGTAGTTGGCGGGGGCCTCGGAGAAGTGAGCAGTTCTTC. It encodes CASSWRGPRRSEQFF. Filled out from reference TRBV19 and TRBJ2-1, the complete variable domain reads DGGITQSPKYLFRKEGQNVTLSCEQNLNHDAMYWYRQDPGQGLRLIYYSQIVNDFQKGDIAEGYSVSREKKESFPLTVTSAQKNPTAFYLCASSWRGPRRSEQFFGPGTRLTVL.

This clonotype was detected many times. The chain recombines TRBV20-1 with TRBJ1-1; the D gene is possibly TRBD1 (5 bases). This CDR3 is 17 amino acids long. V was pared by 0 bases and J by 1 base, with 18 bases between. Germline V lookup: CDR1 DFQATT, CDR2 SNEGSKA (reference sequence). The CDR3: CSARDPLGGFENTEAFF. In nucleotides, the CDR3 is TGCAGTGCTAGAGATCCCCTGGGGGGGTTTGAGAACACTGAAGCTTTCTTT.

This clonotype has a count of ten or more. The genes are TRBV7-2 and TRBJ1-5; D not resolved. The length of the CDR3 is 12 residues. Germline CDR1 is SGHTA and CDR2 is FQGNSA. V was clipped by 5 bases and J by 3 bases, with 5 bases between them. The CDR3: CASSPFNQPQHF. CDR3 DNA: TGTGCCAGCAGCCCGTTCAATCAGCCCCAGCATTTT.

This clonotype has at least ten counts. The rearrangement links TRBV20-1 to TRBJ1-1; D is undetermined. Germline V gene lookup returns CDR1 DFQATT and CDR2 SNEGSKA (reference sequence). This CDR3 has 10 residues. Between the trimmed V and J ends, which lost 6 bases and 1 base, there was a span of 3 bases. CDR3 loop: CSAGNTEAFF. The DNA of the CDR3 is TGCAGTGCGGGGAACACTGAAGCTTTCTTT.

This clonotype occurred many times. V gene TRBV5-1 combines with J gene TRBJ1-6, with 7 bases that match TRBD1. The germline gives CDR1 SGHRS, CDR2 YFSETQ. V lost 3 bases, J lost 0 bases, and 0 bases stayed unmatched. There are 15 residues in the CDR3. CDR3: CASSWDSSYNSPLHF. The CDR3 bases are TGCGCCAGCAGCTGGGACAGCTCCTATAATTCACCCCTCCACTTT.

This clonotype was seen many times. The chain joins TRBV5-1 to TRBJ2-1; D might be TRBD2 (6 bases). Trimming pared 6 bases from V and 3 bases from J, leaving 7 bases between. The germline V gene has CDR1 SGHRS and CDR2 YFSETQ. The CDR3 is 12 residues long. CDR3 sequence reads: CASTGSYNEQFF. CDR3 in DNA: TGCGCCAGCACCGGGAGCTACAATGAGCAGTTCTTC.

This clonotype was observed at least ten times. The chain uses TRBV27 and TRBJ1-1; D is unresolved. The germline CDR1 and CDR2 sequences are MNHEY and SMNVEV (reference sequence). The CDR3 extends over 15 amino acids. V lost 2 bases and J 0 bases, leaving 10 bases between the germline ends. As DNA, the CDR3 is TGTGCCAGCAGTTTAACCCCGTTTATGAACACTGAAGCTTTCTTT. Protein sequence: CASSLTPFMNTEAFF.

This clonotype was detected ten times or more. The chain joins TRBV5-1 to TRBJ1-1; no clear D. There are 18 residues in the CDR3. V lost 2 bases and J 5 bases, leaving 25 bases between the germline ends. Germline-derived CDR1 and CDR2 are SGHRS and YFSETQ. The CDR3 DNA is TGCGCCAGCAGCTTACAAAGCCTGAAAAGCCTATCGGGGACTGAAGCTTTCTTT. This translates into CASSLQSLKSLSGTEAFF.

This clonotype was detected many times. This chain links TRBV6-5 with TRBJ2-1; 15 bases are shared with TRBD2. CDR3 length: 17 residues. Germline trimming cut 5 bases from V and 9 bases from J; bases unmatched to any gene: 11. Germline V CDR1 and CDR2: MNHEY, SVGAGI. CDR3 coding DNA: TGTGCCAGCAGTACCGGGACTAGCGGGGGGCCACCCACTGAGCAGTTCTTC. Encoded protein: CASSTGTSGGPPTEQFF.

This clonotype was seen at least ten times. J is TRBJ2-1 and V is TRBV7-2; TRBD2 agrees at 10 bases. The CDR3 is 13 amino acids. The germline CDR1 and CDR2 sequences are SGHTA and FQGNSA. V lost 7 bases, J lost 5 bases, and 2 bases stayed unmatched. Here the CDR3 DNA reads TGTGCCAGCAACGGACTAGCGGACAATGAGCAGTTCTTC. Its translation is CASNGLADNEQFF. The variable domain in full, completed from reference TRBV7-2 and TRBJ2-1, reads GAGVSQSPSNKVTEKGKDVELRCDPISGHTALYWYRQSLGQGLEFLIYFQGNSAPDKSGLPSDRFSAERTGGSVSTLTIQRTQQEDSAVYLCASNGLADNEQFFGPGTRLTVL.

This clonotype was seen at least ten times. The chain is built from TRBV7-2 and TRBJ2-1; possible D gene TRBD1, 6 bases. Germline V gene sequence: CDR1 SGHTA, CDR2 FQGNSA. The germline V and J ends were trimmed by 1 base and 12 bases, with 13 bases remaining between them. CDR3 length: 13 amino acids. The CDR3 DNA is TGTGCCAGCAGCTTAGACAGGGCCCTGGGGCAGTTCTTC. This codes for CASSLDRALGQFF. Supplemented by reference TRBV7-2 and TRBJ2-1, the full variable domain reads GAGVSQSPSNKVTEKGKDVELRCDPISGHTALYWYRQSLGQGLEFLIYFQGNSAPDKSGLPSDRFSAERTGGSVSTLTIQRTQQEDSAVYLCASSLDRALGQFFGPGTRLTVL.

This clonotype has ten or more counts. The V call is TRBV12-3 or TRBV12-4, the J call TRBJ1-6; 9 bases fit TRBD1. Losses at the gene ends were 6 bases for V and 9 bases for J; bases not matched to a gene: 6. CDR3 length: 14 residues. CDR3 in DNA: TGTGCCAGCAGCCCGGGACAGGGTTCTTCACCCCTCCACTTT. Amino acids: CASSPGQGSSPLHF.

This clonotype was seen at least ten times. The chain combines TRBV20-1 with TRBJ1-2; perhaps TRBD1 as D (6 bases). Deletions cut 5 bases from V and 8 bases from J, with 21 bases between. This CDR3 has 14 amino acids. Per germline, CDR1 DFQATT and CDR2 SNEGSKA (reference sequence). CDR3 sequence reads: CSAPPVTGAGGYTF. The DNA of the CDR3 is TGCAGTGCTCCCCCTGTGACGGGGGCTGGCGGCTACACCTTC.

This clonotype occurred many times. The chain has TRBV4-1 and TRBJ2-7; possibly TRBD2 for D (5 bases). Germline lookup yields CDR1 MGHRA and CDR2 YSYEKL. The CDR3 is 14 amino acids. Trimming left V 1 base short and J 8 bases short, with 15 bases between. CDR3 protein: CASSQVVGEIKQYF. CDR3 nucleotide sequence: TGCGCCAGCAGCCAAGTTGTGGGAGAGATTAAGCAGTACTTC.

This clonotype occurred many times. The V call is TRBV5-1, the J call TRBJ2-3, with 7 nucleotides matching TRBD1. Germline lookup yields CDR1 SGHRS and CDR2 YFSETQ. The CDR3 contains 14 residues. After removal of 9 bases from V and 0 bases from J, the junction contained 7 bases not matched to a gene. The CDR3 nucleotides are TGCGCCACCCGAACAGGGGCTAGCACAGATACGCAGTATTTT. Its translation: CATRTGASTDTQYF.

In this sample, this clonotype turned up many times. The rearrangement joins TRBV10-2 to TRBJ1-5, with a possible D match to TRBD1 (6 bases). Trimming removed 8 bases from V and 1 base from J, with 12 bases in between. CDR1 and CDR2 (germline): WSHSY, SAAADI. CDR3 size: 14 residues. In DNA, the CDR3 is TGCGCCAGCCTATACACAGGGAGCAATCAGCCCCAGCATTTT. Translated: CASLYTGSNQPQHF.

In its sample, this clonotype was seen many times. The chain employs TRBV20-1 and TRBJ2-3, with a tentative D call TRBD2 (7 bases). Germline values: CDR1 DFQATT, CDR2 SNEGSKA (reference sequence). The V end was cut by 5 bases, the J end by 2 bases, with 17 bases between. The CDR3 totals 15 residues. The CDR3 sequence: CSALPGGTHTDTQYF. The CDR3 bases are TGCAGTGCTCTGCCCGGGGGGACACACACAGATACGCAGTATTTT.

The V call is TRBV5-1, the J call TRBJ1-6; D perhaps matches TRBD1 (6 bases). Germline V gives CDR1 SGHRS, CDR2 YFSETQ. The V end lost 0 bases, the J end lost 7 bases, and 11 bases lay between the germline ends. The CDR3 covers 15 residues. The CDR3 loop is CASSLAGTGNSPLHF. CDR3 DNA sequence: TGCGCCAGCAGCTTGGCCGGAACAGGGAATTCACCCCTCCACTTT.